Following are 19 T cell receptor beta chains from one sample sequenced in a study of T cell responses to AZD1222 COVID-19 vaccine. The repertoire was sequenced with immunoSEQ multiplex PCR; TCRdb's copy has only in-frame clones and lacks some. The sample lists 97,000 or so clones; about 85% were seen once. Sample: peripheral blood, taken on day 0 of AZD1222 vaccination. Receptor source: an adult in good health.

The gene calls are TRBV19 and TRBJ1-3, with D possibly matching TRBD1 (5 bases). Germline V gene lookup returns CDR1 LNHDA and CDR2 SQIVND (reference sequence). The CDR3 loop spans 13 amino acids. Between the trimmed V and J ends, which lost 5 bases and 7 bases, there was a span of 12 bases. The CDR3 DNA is TGTGCCAGTAGTCCAGGGACGGGGAACACCATATATTTT. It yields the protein CASSPGTGNTIYF.

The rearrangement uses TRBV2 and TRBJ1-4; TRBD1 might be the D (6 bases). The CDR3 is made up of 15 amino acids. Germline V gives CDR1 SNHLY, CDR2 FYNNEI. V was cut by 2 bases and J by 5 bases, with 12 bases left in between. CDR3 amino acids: CASSETGRGNEKLFF. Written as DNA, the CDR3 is TGTGCCAGCAGTGAAACGGGCAGGGGAAATGAAAAACTGTTTTTT.

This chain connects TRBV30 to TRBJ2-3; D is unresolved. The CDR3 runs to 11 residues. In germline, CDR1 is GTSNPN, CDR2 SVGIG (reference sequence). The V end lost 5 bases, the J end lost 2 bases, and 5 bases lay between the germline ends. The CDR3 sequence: CAWGSTDTQYF. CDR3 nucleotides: TGTGCCTGGGGCTCCACAGATACGCAGTATTTT.

This chain's CDR3 is CARKAPLHF. The CDR3 region has the DNA TGCGCCCGCAAGGCACCCCTCCACTTT. This chain links TRBV10-1 with TRBJ1-6; D is uncertain. V lost 11 bases to trimming and J lost 11 bases, with 7 bases between them. The germline CDR1 and CDR2 sequences are WNHNN and SYGVQD (reference sequence). The CDR3 extends over 9 amino acids.

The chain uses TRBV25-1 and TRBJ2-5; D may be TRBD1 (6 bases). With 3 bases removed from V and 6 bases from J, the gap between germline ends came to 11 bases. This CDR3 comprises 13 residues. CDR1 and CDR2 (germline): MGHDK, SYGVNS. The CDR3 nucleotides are TGTGCCAGCAGTGACATGGGGGCGAAGACCCAGTACTTC. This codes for CASSDMGAKTQYF. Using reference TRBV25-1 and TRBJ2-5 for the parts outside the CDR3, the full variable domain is EADIYQTPRYLVIGTGKKITLECSQTMGHDKMYWYQQDPGMELHLIHYSYGVNSTEKGDLSSESTVSRIRTEHFPLTLESARPSHTSQYLCASSDMGAKTQYFGPGTRLLVL.

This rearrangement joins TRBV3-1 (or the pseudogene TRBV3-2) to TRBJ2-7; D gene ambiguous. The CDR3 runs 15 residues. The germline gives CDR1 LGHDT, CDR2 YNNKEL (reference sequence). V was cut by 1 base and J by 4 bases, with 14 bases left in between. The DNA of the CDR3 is TGTGCCAGCAGCCAAGCGTCAGGTCTCTGGTACGAGCAGTACTTC. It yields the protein CASSQASGLWYEQYF.

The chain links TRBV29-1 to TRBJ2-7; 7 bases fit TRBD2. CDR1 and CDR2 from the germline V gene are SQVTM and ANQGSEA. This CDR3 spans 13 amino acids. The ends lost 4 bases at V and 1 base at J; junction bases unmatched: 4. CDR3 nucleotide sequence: TGCAGCGTTGTACTAGCGCCTTCCTACGAGCAGTACTTC. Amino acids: CSVVLAPSYEQYF.

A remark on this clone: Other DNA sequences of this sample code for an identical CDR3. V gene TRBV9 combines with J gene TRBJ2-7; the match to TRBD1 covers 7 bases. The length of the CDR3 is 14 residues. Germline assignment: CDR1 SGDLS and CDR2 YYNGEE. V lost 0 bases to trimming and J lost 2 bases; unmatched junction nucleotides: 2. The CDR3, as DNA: TGTGCCAGCAGCGTAGGACAGGGAGCCTACGAGCAGTACTTC. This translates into CASSVGQGAYEQYF.

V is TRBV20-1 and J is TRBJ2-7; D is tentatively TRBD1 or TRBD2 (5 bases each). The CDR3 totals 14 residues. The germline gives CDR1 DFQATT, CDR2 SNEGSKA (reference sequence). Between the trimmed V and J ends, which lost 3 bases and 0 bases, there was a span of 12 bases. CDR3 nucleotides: TGCAGTGCTAGTGGCTCGAGGGGCTCCTACGAGCAGTACTTC. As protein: CSASGSRGSYEQYF.

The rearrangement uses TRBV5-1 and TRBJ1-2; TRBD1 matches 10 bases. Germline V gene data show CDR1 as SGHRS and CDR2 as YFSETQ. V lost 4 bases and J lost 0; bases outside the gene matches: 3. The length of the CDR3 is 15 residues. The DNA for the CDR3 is TGCGCCAGCAGCGGGGGACAGGGGCCTAACTATGGCTACACCTTC. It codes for CASSGGQGPNYGYTF.

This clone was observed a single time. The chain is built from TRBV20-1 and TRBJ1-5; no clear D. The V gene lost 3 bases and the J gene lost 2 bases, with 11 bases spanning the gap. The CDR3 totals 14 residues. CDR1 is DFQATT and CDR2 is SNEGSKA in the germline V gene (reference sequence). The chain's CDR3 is CSASFGLGNQPQHF. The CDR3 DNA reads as TGCAGTGCTAGTTTCGGCCTCGGCAATCAGCCCCAGCATTTT.

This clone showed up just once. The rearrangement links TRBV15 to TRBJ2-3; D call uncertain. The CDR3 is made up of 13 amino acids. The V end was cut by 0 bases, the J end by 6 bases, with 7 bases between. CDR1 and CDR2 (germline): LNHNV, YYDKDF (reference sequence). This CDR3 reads CATSRDYLDTQYF. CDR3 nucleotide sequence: TGTGCCACCAGCAGAGATTATTTGGATACGCAGTATTTT. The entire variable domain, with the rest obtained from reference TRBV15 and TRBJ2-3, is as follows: DAMVIQNPRYQVTQFGKPVTLSCSQTLNHNVMYWYQQKSSQAPKLLFHYYDKDFNNEADTPDNFQSRRPNTSFCFLDIRSPGLGDTAMYLCATSRDYLDTQYFGPGTRLTVL.

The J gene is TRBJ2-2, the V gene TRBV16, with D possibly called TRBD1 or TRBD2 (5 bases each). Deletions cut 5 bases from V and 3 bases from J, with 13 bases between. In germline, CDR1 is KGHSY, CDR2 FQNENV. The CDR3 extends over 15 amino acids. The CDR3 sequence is CASSRTRGDTGELFF. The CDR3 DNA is TGTGCCAGCAGCAGAACCCGAGGGGACACCGGGGAGCTGTTTTTT.

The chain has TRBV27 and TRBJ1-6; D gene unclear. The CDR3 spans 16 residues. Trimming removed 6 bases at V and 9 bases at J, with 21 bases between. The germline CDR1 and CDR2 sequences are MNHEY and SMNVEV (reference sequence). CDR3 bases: TGTGCCAGCAGCCCTAAGGTACCCTCAGGTCGTTCACCCCTCCACTTT. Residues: CASSPKVPSGRSPLHF.

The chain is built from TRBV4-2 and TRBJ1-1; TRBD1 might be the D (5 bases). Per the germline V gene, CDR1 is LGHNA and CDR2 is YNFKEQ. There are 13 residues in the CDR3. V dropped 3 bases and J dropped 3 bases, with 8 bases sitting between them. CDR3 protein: CASSQAGYTEAFF. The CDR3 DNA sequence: TGTGCCAGCAGCCAGGCAGGGTACACTGAAGCTTTCTTT.

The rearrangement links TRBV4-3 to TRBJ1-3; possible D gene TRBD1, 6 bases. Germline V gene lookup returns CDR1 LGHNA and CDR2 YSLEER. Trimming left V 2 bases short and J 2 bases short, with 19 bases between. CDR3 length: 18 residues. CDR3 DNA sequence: TGCGCCAGCAGCCAACGGATTATCTTTCAGGGGACTGGAAACACCATATATTTT. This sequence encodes CASSQRIIFQGTGNTIYF.

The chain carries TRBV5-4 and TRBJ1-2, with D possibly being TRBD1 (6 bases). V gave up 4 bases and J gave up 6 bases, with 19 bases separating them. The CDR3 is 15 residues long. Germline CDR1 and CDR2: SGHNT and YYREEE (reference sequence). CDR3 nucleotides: TGTGCCAGCAGCAGCCGGGGGGGGGCTGTGGATGGCTACACCTTC. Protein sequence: CASSSRGGAVDGYTF.

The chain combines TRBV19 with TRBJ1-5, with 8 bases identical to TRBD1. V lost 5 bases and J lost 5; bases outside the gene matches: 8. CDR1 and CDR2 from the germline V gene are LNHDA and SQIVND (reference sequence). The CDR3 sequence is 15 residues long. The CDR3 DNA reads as TGTGCCAGTAGTGCTCGGACAGGGCCACATCAGCCCCAGCATTTT. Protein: CASSARTGPHQPQHF.

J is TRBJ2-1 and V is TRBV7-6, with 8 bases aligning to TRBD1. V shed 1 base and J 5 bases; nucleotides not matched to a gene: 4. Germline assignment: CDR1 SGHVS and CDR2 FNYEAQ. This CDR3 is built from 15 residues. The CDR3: CASSLGRGLNNEQFF. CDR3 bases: TGTGCCAGCAGCTTAGGCAGGGGGCTAAACAATGAGCAGTTCTTC.